The entry below describes one T cell receptor beta chain. Per the study methods: It was from reference gene primer amplification that nucleated cell counts were estimated. The assay was immunoSEQ multiplex PCR, and TCRdb's table has in-frame clones only and misses some. The DNA was the basis for D and trimming; V, J and clone size are from that table. This sample has 100,000 to 150,000 clones, with about 80% found just once. This sample was included in a study of blood T cell repertoires in COVID-19. Whole-study context: Italy, Spain and the United States were the sources of the convalescent and acute COVID-19 samples. T cells, B-cell-depleted T cells, or PBMCs provided the cDNA or gDNA that served as material.

Germline-derived CDR1 and CDR2 are LGHNT and FRNRAP. With V trimmed by 1 base and J by 7 bases, 7 bases remained unmatched. This CDR3 region has 16 residues. The clonotype was recovered from a woman aged 45-65 years with acute or convalescent COVID-19. The V call is TRBV12-5, the J call TRBJ2-1; 10 bases are shared with TRBD1. The sequenced sample was peripheral blood. The DNA of the CDR3 is TGTGCTAGTGGTTTGGCCCGGGACAGGGGATTTAATGAGCAGTTCTTC. Protein: CASGLARDRGFNEQFF.